Each of the 9 T cell receptor beta chains below was sequenced from the same sample in a study of PD-1 blockade in classical Hodgkin lymphoma. Following autologous stem cell transplantation, relapse occurred in every patient, and exposure to brentuximab vedotin varied. Method: immunoSEQ multiplex PCR; TCRdb's copy keeps in-frame clones and lacks some. The sample carries over 15,000 clones, 65% to 85% recorded once. The sample consisted of peripheral blood mononuclear cells (PBMCs), taken before the second cycle of nivolumab. The receptors stem from a human donor with classical Hodgkin lymphoma.

This sequence joins TRBV6-1 and TRBJ2-2; D may match TRBD1 or TRBD2 (5 bases each). V was clipped by 3 bases and J by 6 bases, with 14 bases between them. Per germline, CDR1 MNHNS and CDR2 SASEGT. The length of the CDR3 is 15 residues. This chain's CDR3 is CASSEGRDGPGELFF. The CDR3 DNA follows: TGTGCCAGCAGTGAGGGTAGGGACGGGCCCGGGGAGCTGTTTTTT.

In the case of this clone: At one end the junction does not follow the germline gene, possibly because of a read error. The CDR3: CASRQAAQAENFEAFF. The CDR3, as DNA: TGCGCCAGCAGACAAGCGGCTCAGGCCGAGAATTTTGAAGCTTTCTTT. The rearrangement joins TRBV4-1 to TRBJ1-1; D gene unclear. The CDR3 loop spans 16 amino acids. Germline CDR1 and CDR2: MGHRA and YSYEKL.

The chain employs TRBV5-6 and TRBJ1-6; D ambiguous. This CDR3 spans 14 amino acids. Germline lookup yields CDR1 SGHDT and CDR2 YYEEEE. The ends were cut back, 0 bases at V and 4 bases at J, with 5 bases in the middle. The CDR3 DNA follows: TGTGCCAGCAGCTTGGAACAGTATAATTCACCCCTCCACTTT. Translating it yields CASSLEQYNSPLHF.

This clone was picked up one time. The gene calls are TRBV4-2 and TRBJ2-7; D perhaps matches TRBD2 (5 bases). Trimming pared 0 bases from V and 1 base from J, leaving 7 bases between. The CDR3 spans 14 residues. The germline V gene encodes CDR1 LGHNA and CDR2 YNFKEQ. The CDR3 DNA follows: TGTGCCAGCAGCCAAGATACTAGATCCTACGAGCAGTACTTC. Its translation is CASSQDTRSYEQYF.

The V call is TRBV27, the J call TRBJ2-3; either TRBD1 or TRBD2 may supply D (5 bases each). Germline V gene data show CDR1 as MNHEY and CDR2 as SMNVEV (reference sequence). This CDR3 comprises 14 residues. The V end was cut by 5 bases, the J end by 6 bases, with 15 bases between. The chain's CDR3 is CASSKLGDGDTQYF. CDR3 bases: TGTGCCAGCAGTAAATTGGGGGATGGGGATACGCAGTATTTT.

In DNA form, the CDR3 reads TGTGCCATCAGTGAGCCACGGGCCGCCGGGGAGCTGTTTTTT. Translated, it gives CAISEPRAAGELFF. The chain links TRBV10-3 to TRBJ2-2; no clear D gene. CDR3 length equals 14 residues. CDR1 is ENHRY, CDR2 SYGVKD, per germline. Trimming took 2 bases from V and 6 from J, leaving 10 bases between them.

This chain links TRBV6-5 with TRBJ1-6; D is uncertain. CDR1 is MNHEY and CDR2 is SVGAGI in the germline V gene. V lost 1 base, J lost 7 bases, and 8 bases lay in between. CDR3 size: 14 residues. The CDR3 reads CASSYLTGNSPLHF. The CDR3, as DNA: TGTGCCAGCAGTTACTTGACCGGGAATTCACCCCTCCACTTT.

The gene calls are TRBV2 and TRBJ2-2, with D possibly being TRBD2 (5 bases). CDR3 length: 16 amino acids. Germline V gene sequence: CDR1 SNHLY, CDR2 FYNNEI. V lost 3 bases and J lost 0, with 11 bases in between. The CDR3 DNA reads TGTGCCAGCAGTGACGAAGCGGTTACGAACACCGGGGAGCTGTTTTTT. It is translated as CASSDEAVTNTGELFF.

The rearrangement links TRBV18 to TRBJ1-5; 12 positions match TRBD1. J lost 1 base, V lost 0 bases, and 4 bases had no gene match. CDR1 KGHSH and CDR2 LQKENI come from the germline V gene. This CDR3 is built from 18 residues. CDR3 sequence: CASSPPGQGAVSNQPQHF. CDR3 sequence (DNA): TGTGCCAGCTCACCACCGGGACAGGGGGCTGTCAGCAATCAGCCCCAGCATTTT.